This T cell receptor beta chain stems from a study of blood T cell repertoires in COVID-19. Here immunoSEQ multiplex PCR was the method, and the copy in TCRdb shows in-frame clones only, minus some. The table includes 25,000 to 30,000 clones, 80% to 90% detected once. The CDR3 covers 16 residues. Trimming shortened V by 4 bases and J by 2 bases, and 17 bases separated the two germline ends. The germline CDR1 and CDR2 sequences are SGHNT and YYREEE (reference sequence). This chain links TRBV5-4 with TRBJ2-3; tentatively, D is TRBD2 (5 bases). What was sequenced was peripheral blood. The receptor comes from a woman aged 80 or over with COVID-19, enrolled during active disease. The DNA of the CDR3 is TGTGCCAGCAGCCCTCGGACTCCCGCCTCCACAGATACGCAGTATTTT. It is translated as CASSPRTPASTDTQYF.